Below are 7 T cell receptor beta chains sequenced from a single sample in a study of technical replicates of blood from several donors. TCRdb's table, derived via immunoSEQ multiplex PCR, lists solely in-frame clones and lacks some. The table lists 55,000 to 75,000 clones, approximately 89% of them singletons. The sequenced sample consisted of PBMCs. Receptors were obtained from a human donor in good health. Some clones in this sample may be carry-over from other donors' samples.

The chain recombines TRBV7-9 with TRBJ1-2, with 7 bases identical to TRBD1. V lost 5 bases, J lost 7 bases, and 7 bases stayed unmatched. Germline V gene lookup returns CDR1 SEHNR and CDR2 FQNEAQ (reference sequence). The CDR3 runs to 13 residues. The CDR3 DNA reads as TGTGCCAGCAGCCGCCCAGGGGGTGTTGGCTACACCTTC. Protein: CASSRPGGVGYTF.

The chain combines TRBV7-8 with TRBJ1-5, with D possibly TRBD1 on 5 matching bases. The germline V and J ends were trimmed by 0 bases and 4 bases, with 7 bases remaining between them. The CDR3 spans 14 residues. Germline CDR1 and CDR2: SGHVS and FQNEAQ. The CDR3 here is CASSLAGDNQPQHF. DNA for the CDR3: TGTGCCAGCAGCTTAGCAGGGGATAATCAGCCCCAGCATTTT.

The chain couples TRBV9 to TRBJ2-2; 10 positions agree with TRBD1. Germline V gene data show CDR1 as SGDLS and CDR2 as YYNGEE. The CDR3 runs to 15 residues. The junction had 4 bases not matched to a gene; V was cut back by 3 bases and J by 5 bases. CDR3 amino acids: CASSARTGGTGELFF. CDR3 in DNA: TGTGCCAGCAGCGCCCGGACAGGGGGGACCGGGGAGCTGTTTTTT.

This rearrangement joins TRBV7-2 to TRBJ1-3; no definite D call. Per the germline V gene, CDR1 is SGHTA and CDR2 is FQGNSA. V was shortened by 4 bases and J by 2 bases, with 6 bases between the two germline ends. This CDR3 comprises 13 residues. The CDR3 loop is CASSYGTGNTIYF. For the CDR3, the DNA is TGTGCCAGCAGCTACGGGACTGGAAACACCATATATTTT.

This clone was seen more than once but under ten times. The CDR3 here is CATSRDGASGANVLTF. In DNA, the CDR3 is TGTGCCACCAGCAGAGATGGGGCCTCTGGGGCCAACGTCCTGACTTTC. The V call is TRBV15, the J call TRBJ2-6; TRBD1 might be the D (5 bases). The CDR3 loop spans 16 amino acids. Germline CDR1 reads LNHNV; CDR2 reads YYDKDF (reference sequence). V was clipped by 0 bases and J by 0 bases, with 6 bases between them.

The J gene is TRBJ2-2, the V gene TRBV5-1; 11 bases are a match to TRBD2. The CDR3 consists of 16 residues. V shed 6 bases, J shed 3 bases, and the junction held 7 bases outside the gene matches. Germline lookup yields CDR1 SGHRS and CDR2 YFSETQ. CDR3 nucleotide sequence: TGCGCCAGCACACCGGGACTAGCGGCTGACACCGGGGAGCTGTTTTTT. Encoded protein: CASTPGLAADTGELFF.

J is TRBJ2-3 and V is TRBV6-1; TRBD1 might be the D (6 bases). Deletions cut 6 bases from V and 0 bases from J, with 13 bases between. The CDR3 is made up of 15 amino acids. Germline CDR1 is MNHNS and CDR2 is SASEGT. The CDR3 loop reads CASRVQGRSTDTQYF. CDR3 DNA: TGTGCCAGCAGGGTACAGGGTCGGAGCACAGATACGCAGTATTTT.